This TCR beta chain derives from a study of PD-L1 blockade in urothelial cancer. Across the study: The researchers analyzed blood 3 weeks (second dose) and 6 weeks after treatment start. Blood yielded a median of 141,255 T cells per sample.

Only in-frame clones appear in the TCRdb table, and some are missing; sequencing was by immunoSEQ multiplex PCR. The sample includes under 90,000 clones, 85% to 95% seen only once; the top ten take around 10%. This clone was recorded a few times. The number of samples from each patient was between 1 and 8, taken pretreatment and on-treatment. Germline V gives CDR1 SNHLY, CDR2 FYNNEI. V was clipped by 6 bases and J by 1 base, with 9 bases between them. This CDR3 is 13 amino acids long. This chain links TRBV2 with TRBJ1-1; D is uncertain. The TCR sequence derives from a man between 60 and 70 years old with urothelial cancer. Here the sequenced sample was PBMCs, taken around atezolizumab (anti-PD-L1) treatment. CDR3 sequence: CASRVGGNTEAFF. CDR3 bases: TGTGCCAGCAGGGTTGGAGGGAACACTGAAGCTTTCTTT.